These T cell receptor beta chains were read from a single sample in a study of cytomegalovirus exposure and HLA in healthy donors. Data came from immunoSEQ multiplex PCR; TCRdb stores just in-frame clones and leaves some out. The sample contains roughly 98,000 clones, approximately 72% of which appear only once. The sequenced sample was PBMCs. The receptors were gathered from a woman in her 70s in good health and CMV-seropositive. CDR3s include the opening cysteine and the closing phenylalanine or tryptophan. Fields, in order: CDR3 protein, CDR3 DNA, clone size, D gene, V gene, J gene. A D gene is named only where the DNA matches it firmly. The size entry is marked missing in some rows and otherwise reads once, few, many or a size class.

CDR3 protein: CASTDQGTAVYLFF; CDR3 DNA: TGTGCCAGCACCGACCAGGGGACAGCGGTTTATCTGTTTTTT; clone size: few; D gene: TRBD1; V gene: TRBV6-6; J gene: TRBJ1-4
CDR3 protein: CASKVLAGAASGELFF; CDR3 DNA: TGTGCCAGCAAGGTACTAGCGGGAGCGGCCTCCGGGGAGCTGTTTTTT; clone size: .; D gene: TRBD2; V gene: TRBV2; J gene: TRBJ2-2
CDR3 protein: CASSRDRGNTGELFF; CDR3 DNA: TGTGCCAGCAGTCGAGACAGGGGAAACACCGGGGAGCTGTTTTTT; clone size: .; D gene: TRBD1; V gene: TRBV11-2; J gene: TRBJ2-2
CDR3 protein: CASSQVGPEAFF; CDR3 DNA: TGTGCCAGCAGCCAGGTGGGTCCTGAAGCTTTCTTT; clone size: .; D gene: .; V gene: TRBV7-9; J gene: TRBJ1-1
CDR3 protein: CASSSHARGSYNSPLHF; CDR3 DNA: TGTGCCAGCAGCTCCCACGCTCGGGGGTCCTATAATTCACCCCTCCACTTT; clone size: .; D gene: .; V gene: TRBV7-2; J gene: TRBJ1-6
CDR3 protein: CASIRLTEAFF; CDR3 DNA: TGTGCCAGCATCCGTTTGACTGAAGCTTTCTTT; clone size: .; D gene: .; V gene: TRBV5-4; J gene: TRBJ1-1
CDR3 protein: CASRLDRAGGQMEPQHF; CDR3 DNA: TGTGCCAGCAGATTAGACAGGGCTGGTGGACAAATGGAGCCCCAGCATTTT; clone size: .; D gene: TRBD1; V gene: TRBV7-4; J gene: TRBJ1-5
CDR3 protein: CASSLPPGTGQETQYF; CDR3 DNA: TGTGCTAGCAGCCTCCCCCCCGGGACAGGTCAAGAGACCCAGTACTTC; clone size: few; D gene: TRBD1; V gene: TRBV7-7; J gene: TRBJ2-5
CDR3 protein: CASGRTGPYEQYF; CDR3 DNA: TGTGCCAGCGGTAGAACAGGTCCCTACGAGCAGTACTTC; clone size: .; D gene: .; V gene: TRBV7-9; J gene: TRBJ2-7
CDR3 protein: CASSLRGTNTEAFF; CDR3 DNA: TGTGCCAGCAGTTTACGGGGGACGAACACTGAAGCTTTCTTT; clone size: few; D gene: .; V gene: TRBV27; J gene: TRBJ1-1
CDR3 protein: CASSTTSGGPDLHYEQYF; CDR3 DNA: TGTGCCAGCAGCACGACTAGCGGGGGCCCCGACCTTCACTACGAGCAGTACTTC; clone size: few; D gene: TRBD2; V gene: TRBV7-9; J gene: TRBJ2-7
CDR3 protein: CASSLGGGGGNTDTQYF; CDR3 DNA: TGTGCCAGCAGCTTAGGTGGTGGAGGGGGCAACACAGATACGCAGTATTTT; clone size: .; D gene: .; V gene: TRBV7-9; J gene: TRBJ2-3
CDR3 protein: CASSEFGLAVEQYF; CDR3 DNA: TGTGCCAGCAGTGAATTTGGACTAGCGGTCGAGCAGTACTTC; clone size: .; D gene: TRBD2; V gene: TRBV2; J gene: TRBJ2-7
CDR3 protein: CASSLVWGGTGELFF; CDR3 DNA: TGTGCCAGCAGTTTAGTGTGGGGAGGGACCGGGGAGCTGTTTTTT; clone size: .; D gene: TRBD2; V gene: TRBV28; J gene: TRBJ2-2
CDR3 protein: CASSRRQALNTGELFF; CDR3 DNA: TGCGCCAGCAGCCGTCGCCAGGCGCTGAACACCGGGGAGCTGTTTTTT; clone size: few; D gene: .; V gene: TRBV4-3; J gene: TRBJ2-2
CDR3 protein: CASSDDRGADTQYF; CDR3 DNA: TGTGCCAGCAGCGATGACAGGGGGGCAGATACGCAGTATTTT; clone size: .; D gene: TRBD1; V gene: TRBV9; J gene: TRBJ2-3
CDR3 protein: CASRDGGVYEQFF; CDR3 DNA: TGTGCCAGCAGGGATGGGGGGGTCTATGAGCAGTTCTTC; clone size: .; D gene: TRBD2; V gene: TRBV7-2; J gene: TRBJ2-1
CDR3 protein: CSAFLEGYTF; CDR3 DNA: TGCAGTGCTTTCCTAGAAGGCTACACCTTC; clone size: .; D gene: .; V gene: TRBV20-1; J gene: TRBJ1-2
CDR3 protein: CASSSIYRRDRGWYGYTF; CDR3 DNA: TGTGCCAGCAGCTCGATTTACCGCCGGGACAGGGGGTGGTATGGCTACACCTTC; clone size: .; D gene: TRBD1; V gene: TRBV7-6; J gene: TRBJ1-2
CDR3 protein: CASSLDIREGWYQPQHF; CDR3 DNA: TGTGCCAGCAGTTTAGACATCCGGGAAGGATGGTATCAGCCCCAGCATTTT; clone size: .; D gene: .; V gene: TRBV28; J gene: TRBJ1-5
CDR3 protein: CASSPRGQRWTEAFF; CDR3 DNA: TGTGCCAGCTCACCCCGTGGCCAGCGATGGACTGAAGCTTTCTTT; clone size: .; D gene: .; V gene: TRBV18; J gene: TRBJ1-1
CDR3 protein: CASSLGGTYEQYF; CDR3 DNA: TGTGCCAGCAGTTTAGGAGGGACCTACGAGCAGTACTTC; clone size: .; D gene: .; V gene: TRBV27; J gene: TRBJ2-7
CDR3 protein: CASRQAIIYGYTF; CDR3 DNA: TGCGCCAGCAGACAAGCGATCATTTATGGCTACACCTTC; clone size: .; D gene: .; V gene: TRBV5-1; J gene: TRBJ1-2
CDR3 protein: CASSPRWTGGNEKLFF; CDR3 DNA: TGTGCCAGCAGCCCGAGATGGACAGGGGGGAATGAAAAACTGTTTTTT; clone size: .; D gene: TRBD1; V gene: TRBV11-1; J gene: TRBJ1-4
CDR3 protein: CASLGLAGFDKNIQYF; CDR3 DNA: TGTGCCAGCTTGGGGCTAGCGGGTTTTGACAAAAACATTCAGTACTTC; clone size: .; D gene: TRBD2; V gene: TRBV28; J gene: TRBJ2-4